This T cell receptor beta chain was found in a study of blood T cell repertoires in COVID-19 (dated by TCRdb to the early 2020s). Context from the whole study: The collaborator samples originated in the United States, Italy and Spain and spanned the acute and convalescent phases of COVID-19. The sample metadata nearly always contained a de-identified subject ID, COVID-19 status, age in years and sex. Subjects who had been exposed to COVID-19, were actively infected with it, or had recovered from it provided the deeply sampled blood TCRbeta repertoires that made up the dataset. The samples were drawn from two sources: the first 160 participants of the ongoing ImmuneRACE study, and over 1,000 subjects contributed by 6 global collaborators. Where available, HLA class I and class II types were taken from metadata supplied by the sample provider and were not determined by assay-based typing. A freely available public database, intended as a resource for researchers studying the immune response to SARS-CoV-2, is where the repertoires were released. The prospective study material was composed of cDNA or gDNA derived from T cells, B-cell-depleted T cells, or PBMCs. The paper's findings and limits, for the study overall: The quantity of clinical and demographic metadata differed by source and by participant and was supplied without curation.

Notes on this clone: Which antigen it targets is not known. No qualities accompany the bases; no much larger clone lies one base away.

Whole blood was collected in K2EDTA tubes by collaborating institutions according to the institutions' own protocols. For TCRbeta analysis, collaborators shipped samples as frozen whole blood, isolated PBMCs, or DNA extracted from either of those sample types. TCRbeta CDR3 regions were amplified from genomic DNA by means of the immunoSEQ Assay, a bias-controlled multiplex PCR. The source study handled its data this way. Within the assay, amplification of reference gene primers was used to estimate how many nucleated cells each sample contained. To quantify the absolute abundance of each unique TCRbeta CDR3 rearrangement, sequence reads were collapsed and filtered. For each sample, productive Simpson clonality was calculated by taking the square root of Simpson's diversity index across productive rearrangements. This is the immuneACCESS table as TCRdb keeps it, with only in-frame sequences that have V and J called. A part of the clones is gone; compared with another copy, unresolved V genes explain less than half, and the rest is unexplained. D and trimming come from the DNA, and the V and J calls and clone size come from that table. Here the sample has 85,000 to 90,000 clones; 75% to 90% occur a single time. The ten largest clones take up roughly 15% of the sample.

The germline V gene supplies CDR1 SGHTS and CDR2 YDEGEE. From the cysteine through the phenylalanine, the CDR3 covers 16 amino acids. Only the CDR3 DNA is retained, 48 bases long and in frame from the first base. Trimming leaves V shorter by 1 base and J shorter by 0 bases, with the junction holding 5 bases beyond the gene matches. The source of this sequence is a woman of 80 years or more with active or convalescent COVID-19. The rearrangement joined TRBV5-8 to TRBJ2-3; TRBD2 agrees with 7 junctional bases. The sequencing input was peripheral blood. Read as DNA, the sequence is TGTGCCAGCAGCTTGAAACTAGCGAATAGCACAGATACGCAGTATTTT. It is translated as CASSLKLANSTDTQYF.